This T cell receptor (beta chain) was captured by sequencing in a study of blood T cell repertoires in COVID-19. This clone appeared once. The germline V and J ends were trimmed by 6 bases and 0 bases, with 15 bases remaining between them. Germline CDR1 and CDR2: MDHEN and SYDVKM. This CDR3 is built from 16 residues. Repertoires were generated with immunoSEQ multiplex PCR, while TCRdb's copy carries only in-frame clones and drops some. The profile shows tens of thousands of clones, 81% of them singletons. The chain recombines TRBV28 with TRBJ1-5, with D perhaps TRBD1 (6 bases). The sequence was obtained from an elderly woman with active or convalescent COVID-19. Sequencing was carried out using peripheral blood. The CDR3 DNA sequence: TGTGCCAGCAGCTCGGACAGCGCAGGTAGCAATCAGCCCCAGCATTTT. Protein: CASSSDSAGSNQPQHF.